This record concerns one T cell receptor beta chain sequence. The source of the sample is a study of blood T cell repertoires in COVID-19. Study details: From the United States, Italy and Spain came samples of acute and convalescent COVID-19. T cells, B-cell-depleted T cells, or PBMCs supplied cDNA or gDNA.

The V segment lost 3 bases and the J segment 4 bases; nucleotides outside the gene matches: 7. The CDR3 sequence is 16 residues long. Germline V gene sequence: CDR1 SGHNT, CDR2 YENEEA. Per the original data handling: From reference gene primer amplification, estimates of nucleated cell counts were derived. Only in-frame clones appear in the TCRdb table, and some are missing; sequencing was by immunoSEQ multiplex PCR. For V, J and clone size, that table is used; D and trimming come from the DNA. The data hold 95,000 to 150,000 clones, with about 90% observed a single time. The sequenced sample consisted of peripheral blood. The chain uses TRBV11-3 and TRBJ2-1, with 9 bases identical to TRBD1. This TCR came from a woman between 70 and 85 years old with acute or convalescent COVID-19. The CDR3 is CASSFAGTGSYNEQFF. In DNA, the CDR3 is TGTGCCAGCAGCTTTGCCGGGACAGGGTCGTACAATGAGCAGTTCTTC.